This T cell receptor beta chain was recorded in a study of T-cell memory formation after mild COVID-19. Across the whole study: TCR clusters mostly belonged to single donors.

Between the trimmed V and J ends, which lost 10 bases and 4 bases, there was a span of 14 bases. CDR3 length: 14 residues. Germline V gene lookup returns CDR1 MNHEY and CDR2 SVGAGI. With regard to this clonotype: The antigen remains unidentified.

Study results and caveats: Balance between CD4 and CD8 was seen in clones contracting day 15 to 85, and a CD4+ lean was seen in later expanders.

From the 5' RACE reads, TCRdb called clonotypes with MiXCR, one entry per CDR3 protein. In the table there are approximately 300,000 distinct CDR3 sequences, about 15% of which are singletons. This chain uses TRBV6-5 with TRBJ2-6; unclear D gene. The sequenced material came from PBMCs or a T cell subset sorted from them (not recorded which). The clonotype was recovered from a man aged 18 to 29 who had mild COVID-19 (a few samples of this study predate the infection). Cell type and time point are not known. The CDR3 region is CATSRSSGANVLTF. CDR3 in DNA: TGTGCCACCTCCCGGTCGTCCGGGGCCAACGTCCTGACTTTC.